This is a list of T cell receptor beta chains from one sample in a study of T cells in Graves' hyperthyroidism and ophthalmopathy. In TCRdb, the multiplex PCR reads were re-called with MiXCR into one record per CDR3 protein. The sample records hundreds of thousands of distinct CDR3 sequences, 40% to 55% being singletons. Sequencing used peripheral blood or thyroid tissue (not recorded which). The receptors shown here come from a woman aged 18 to 35 with Graves' hyperthyroidism. Both conserved end residues are part of each CDR3. Fields, in order: D gene, CDR3 length, clone size, J gene, V gene, CDR3 DNA, CDR3 protein. The D gene is left open where the match is weak. Part of the rows lack a size; the others show once, few, many or a class for expanded clones.

>TRBD1|16|-|TRBJ1-1|TRBV7-2
TGTGCCAGCAGTCCTGTGGAGGGGGCTATAAACACTGAAGCTTTCTTT
CASSPVEGAINTEAFF
>TRBD2|16|-|TRBJ2-2|TRBV7-9
TGTGCCAGCAGCTTAACTAGCGGCATTTACACCGGGGAGCTGTTTTTT
CASSLTSGIYTGELFF
>-|16|once|TRBJ2-3|TRBV6-1
TGTGCCAGCAGGAGAGGGGACAACCCAACCACAGATACGCAGTATTTT
CASRRGDNPTTDTQYF
>-|14|-|TRBJ1-3|TRBV19
TGTGCCACCACGAGGACCCCGGGGGGAAACACCATATATTTT
CATTRTPGGNTIYF
>-|15|-|TRBJ1-3|TRBV7-2
TGTGCCAGCAGCTTAATTACAGGGCCTGGAAACACCATATATTTT
CASSLITGPGNTIYF
>TRBD1|15|-|TRBJ2-6|TRBV2
TGTGCCAGCAATACAGGGGGCTCTGGGGCCAACGTCCTGACTTTC
CASNTGGSGANVLTF
>TRBD1|16|few|TRBJ1-1|TRBV7-3
TGTGCCAGCAGCTTAATCGGCCCAGGGGGGAACACTGAAGCTTTCTTT
CASSLIGPGGNTEAFF
>-|14|-|TRBJ2-7|TRBV7-6
TGTGCCAGCAGACGGGCAGGGGAGACAGATACGCAGTACTTC
CASRRAGETDTQYF
>TRBD1|13|-|TRBJ1-6|TRBV29-1
TGCACCCTCGACAGGGGGCCTTATTCACCCCTCCACTTT
CTLDRGPYSPLHF
>TRBD2|13|-|TRBJ2-7|TRBV20-1
TGCAGTGCTCCTAGCGGGGCCTCTTACGAGCAGTACTTC
CSAPSGASYEQYF
>TRBD2|13|few|TRBJ2-7|TRBV20-1
TGCAGTGCTAGAGTTCCTAGCGGCTACGAGCAGTACTTC
CSARVPSGYEQYF